The next 9 T cell receptor beta chains were all read from a single sample in a study of beta chain features in type 1 diabetes. Isolated RNA was reverse transcribed in full, so expressed TCRB transcripts were sequenced. Assay used: immunoSEQ multiplex PCR; TCRdb lists only in-frame clones, some missing. The sample yields 200,000 to 250,000 clones, approximately 14% seen once. Sequenced: naive CD4+ T cells from blood. These receptors all stem from a woman in her 40s in good health.

The CDR3 here is CASSRGQGARGYTF. CDR3 DNA: TGTGCCAGCAGTAGGGGACAGGGGGCGCGGGGCTACACCTTC. V gene TRBV2 combines with J gene TRBJ1-2, with TRBD1 matching over 12 bases. V shed 5 bases, J shed 8 bases, and the junction held 6 bases outside the gene matches. Per the germline V gene, CDR1 is SNHLY and CDR2 is FYNNEI. The CDR3 runs 14 residues.

This clone was seen a few times. The gene calls are TRBV19 and TRBJ1-1, with a tentative D call TRBD1 (6 bases). Germline CDR1 reads LNHDA; CDR2 reads SQIVND (reference sequence). This CDR3 has 13 amino acids. V dropped 3 bases and J dropped 4 bases, with 9 bases sitting between them. The CDR3 region is CASSIDRSTEAFF. The CDR3 nucleotides read TGTGCCAGTAGTATTGACAGGTCCACTGAAGCTTTCTTT.

The chain uses TRBV5-5 and TRBJ1-2; D not certain. The germline V and J ends were trimmed by 4 bases and 3 bases, with 10 bases remaining between them. This CDR3 is built from 13 residues. Germline V gene lookup returns CDR1 SGHKS and CDR2 YYEKEE (reference sequence). The CDR3 DNA reads as TGTGCCAGCAGCACCTTCCAGGACTATGGCTACACCTTC. It translates to CASSTFQDYGYTF.

In its sample, this clone was seen a few times. This chain joins TRBV20-1 and TRBJ1-1; D is undetermined. V lost 6 bases, J lost 1 base, and 6 bases lay in between. CDR1 is DFQATT, CDR2 SNEGSKA, per germline (reference sequence). CDR3 size: 11 residues. This CDR3 reads CSAAENTEAFF. The CDR3 DNA reads TGCAGTGCAGCGGAGAACACTGAAGCTTTCTTT.

This clone was counted a few times. The chain carries TRBV11-2 and TRBJ1-2, with 9 bases fitting TRBD1. The V segment lost 5 bases and the J segment 5 bases; nucleotides outside the gene matches: 3. In germline, CDR1 is SGHAT, CDR2 FQNNGV. CDR3 length: 13 residues. This CDR3 reads CASSPGQGYGYTF. The CDR3 DNA sequence: TGTGCCAGCAGCCCCGGACAGGGGTATGGCTACACCTTC.

The rearrangement links TRBV6-1 to TRBJ1-6; no clear D. CDR3 length: 11 residues. V shed 4 bases and J shed 10 bases, with 5 bases lying between them. Germline V gene data show CDR1 as MNHNS and CDR2 as SASEGT. The CDR3 DNA sequence: TGTGCCAGCAGTGCTCCCTCACCCCTCCACTTT. Its protein product is CASSAPSPLHF.

The chain combines TRBV18 with TRBJ1-1; the D is unclear. The CDR3 runs to 14 residues. Germline V lookup: CDR1 KGHSH, CDR2 LQKENI. The germline V and J ends were trimmed by 2 bases and 3 bases, with 10 bases remaining between them. CDR3 in amino acids: CASSPLNRDTEAFF. CDR3 coding DNA: TGTGCCAGCTCACCATTAAACCGAGACACTGAAGCTTTCTTT. Looking up the rest from reference TRBV18 and TRBJ1-1 gives the full variable domain: NAGVMQNPRHLVRRRGQEARLRCSPMKGHSHVYWYRQLPEEGLKFMVYLQKENIIDESGMPKERFSAEFPKEGPSILRIQQVVRGDSAAYFCASSPLNRDTEAFFGQGTRLTVV.

The chain combines TRBV19 with TRBJ1-1; 7 positions match TRBD1. This CDR3 comprises 14 residues. Germline V gene data show CDR1 as LNHDA and CDR2 as SQIVND (reference sequence). V gave up 2 bases and J gave up 7 bases; unmatched junction bases: 7. Here the CDR3 DNA reads TGTGCCAGTAGTATAAGACAGGGTCGGGGTGAAGCTTTCTTT. It translates to CASSIRQGRGEAFF.

The sample holds a few counts of this clone. This chain uses TRBV11-2 with TRBJ2-2; 9 bases line up with TRBD2. The junction had 5 bases not matched to a gene; V was cut back by 3 bases and J by 6 bases. This CDR3 is 15 amino acids long. CDR1 and CDR2 (germline): SGHAT, FQNNGV. The CDR3 loop reads CASSFGGGASGELFF. DNA of the CDR3: TGTGCCAGCAGCTTCGGCGGGGGGGCCTCCGGGGAGCTGTTTTTT.